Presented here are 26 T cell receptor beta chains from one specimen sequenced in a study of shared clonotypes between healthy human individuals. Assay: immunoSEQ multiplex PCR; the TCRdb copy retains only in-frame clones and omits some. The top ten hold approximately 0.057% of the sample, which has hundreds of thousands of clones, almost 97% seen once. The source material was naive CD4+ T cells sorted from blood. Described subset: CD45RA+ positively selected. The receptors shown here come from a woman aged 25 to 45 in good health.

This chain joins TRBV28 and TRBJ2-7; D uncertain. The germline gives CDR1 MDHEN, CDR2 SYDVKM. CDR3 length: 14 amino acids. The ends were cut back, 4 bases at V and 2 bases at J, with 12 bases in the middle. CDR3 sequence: CASSSSPGTYEQYF. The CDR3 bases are TGTGCCAGCAGTTCGTCCCCCGGAACCTACGAGCAGTACTTC. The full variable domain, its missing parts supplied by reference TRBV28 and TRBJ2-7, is DVKVTQSSRYLVKRTGEKVFLECVQDMDHENMFWYRQDPGLGLRLIYFSYDVKMKEKGDIPEGYSVSREKKERFSLILESASTNQTSMYLCASSSSPGTYEQYFGPGTRLTVT.

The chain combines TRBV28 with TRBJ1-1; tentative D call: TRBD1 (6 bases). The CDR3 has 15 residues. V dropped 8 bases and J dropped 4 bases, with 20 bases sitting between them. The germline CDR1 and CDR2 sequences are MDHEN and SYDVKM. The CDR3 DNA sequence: TGTGCCAGCGCCCCGCCTAGGGGGAGCGGCACTGAAGCTTTCTTT. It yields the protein CASAPPRGSGTEAFF. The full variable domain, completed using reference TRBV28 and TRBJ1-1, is DVKVTQSSRYLVKRTGEKVFLECVQDMDHENMFWYRQDPGLGLRLIYFSYDVKMKEKGDIPEGYSVSREKKERFSLILESASTNQTSMYLCASAPPRGSGTEAFFGQGTRLTVV.

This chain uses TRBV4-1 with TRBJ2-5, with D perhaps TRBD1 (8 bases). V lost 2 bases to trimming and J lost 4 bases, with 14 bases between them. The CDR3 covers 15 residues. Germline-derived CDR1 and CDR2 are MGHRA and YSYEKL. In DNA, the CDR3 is TGCGCCAGCAGCCAAATTAACAGGGGGGGAGAGACCCAGTACTTC. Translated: CASSQINRGGETQYF.

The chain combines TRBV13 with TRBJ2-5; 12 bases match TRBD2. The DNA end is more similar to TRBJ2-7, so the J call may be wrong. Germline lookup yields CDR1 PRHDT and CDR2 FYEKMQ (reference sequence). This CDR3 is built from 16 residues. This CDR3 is CASSLASTSGSYEQYF. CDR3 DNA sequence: TGTGCCAGCAGCTTAGCTTCGACTAGCGGGAGCTACGAGCAGTACTTC.

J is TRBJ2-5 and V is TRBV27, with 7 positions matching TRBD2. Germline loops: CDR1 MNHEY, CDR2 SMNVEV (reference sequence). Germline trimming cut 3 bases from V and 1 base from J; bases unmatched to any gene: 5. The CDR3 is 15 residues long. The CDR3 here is CASSFGGGPQETQYF. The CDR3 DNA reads TGTGCCAGCAGTTTTGGGGGAGGGCCCCAAGAGACCCAGTACTTC.

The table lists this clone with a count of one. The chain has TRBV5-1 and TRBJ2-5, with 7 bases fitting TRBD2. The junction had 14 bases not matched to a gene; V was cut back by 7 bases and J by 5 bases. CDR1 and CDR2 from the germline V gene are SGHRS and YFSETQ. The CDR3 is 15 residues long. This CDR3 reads CASALGGPGYETQYF. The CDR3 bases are TGCGCCAGCGCCCTGGGAGGGCCAGGGTATGAGACCCAGTACTTC.

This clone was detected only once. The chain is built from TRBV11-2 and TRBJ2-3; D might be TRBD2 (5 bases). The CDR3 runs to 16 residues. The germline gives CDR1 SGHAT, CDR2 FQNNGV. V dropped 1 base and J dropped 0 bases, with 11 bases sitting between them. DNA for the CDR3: TGTGCCAGCAGCTTAGTTTTCGGGATGAGCACAGATACGCAGTATTTT. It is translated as CASSLVFGMSTDTQYF.

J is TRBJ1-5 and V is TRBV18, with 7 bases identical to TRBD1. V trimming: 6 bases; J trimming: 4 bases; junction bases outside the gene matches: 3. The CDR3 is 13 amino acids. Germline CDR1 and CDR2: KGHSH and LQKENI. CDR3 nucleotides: TGTGCCAGCTCTCAGGACAGGAATCAGCCCCAGCATTTT. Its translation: CASSQDRNQPQHF.

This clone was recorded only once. The CDR3 region is CASSPGTIINYEQYF. The CDR3 coding sequence is TGTGCCAGCAGCCCCGGGACTATCATAAACTACGAGCAGTACTTC. The rearrangement uses TRBV9 and TRBJ2-7; 7 bases line up with TRBD2. CDR1 and CDR2 from the germline V gene are SGDLS and YYNGEE. The V and J ends lost 4 bases and 3 bases, in that order; junction bases with no gene match: 10. The CDR3 consists of 15 residues.

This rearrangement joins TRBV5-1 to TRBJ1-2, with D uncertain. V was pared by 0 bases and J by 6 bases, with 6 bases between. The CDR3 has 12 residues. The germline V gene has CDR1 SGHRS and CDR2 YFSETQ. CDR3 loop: CASSLARNGYTF. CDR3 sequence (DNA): TGCGCCAGCAGCTTGGCGAGGAATGGCTACACCTTC.

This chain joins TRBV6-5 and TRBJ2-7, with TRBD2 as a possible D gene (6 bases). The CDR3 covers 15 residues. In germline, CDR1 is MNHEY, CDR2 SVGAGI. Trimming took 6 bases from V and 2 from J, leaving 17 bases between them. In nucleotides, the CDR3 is TGTGCCAGCAGAACACCCCGGGACTCCACCTACGAGCAGTACTTC. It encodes CASRTPRDSTYEQYF.

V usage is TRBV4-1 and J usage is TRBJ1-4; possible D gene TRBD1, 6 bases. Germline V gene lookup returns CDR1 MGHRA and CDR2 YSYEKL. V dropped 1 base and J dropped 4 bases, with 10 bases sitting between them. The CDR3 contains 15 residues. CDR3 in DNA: TGCGCCAGCAGCCAAGGCCGGGACATTAATGAAAAACTGTTTTTT. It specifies CASSQGRDINEKLFF.

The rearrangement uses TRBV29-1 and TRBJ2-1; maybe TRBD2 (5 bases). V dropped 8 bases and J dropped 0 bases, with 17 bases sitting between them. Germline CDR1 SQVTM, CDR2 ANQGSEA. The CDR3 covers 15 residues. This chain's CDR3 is CSFPVRAGSYNEQFF. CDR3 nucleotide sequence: TGCAGCTTCCCCGTAAGGGCGGGCTCCTACAATGAGCAGTTCTTC.

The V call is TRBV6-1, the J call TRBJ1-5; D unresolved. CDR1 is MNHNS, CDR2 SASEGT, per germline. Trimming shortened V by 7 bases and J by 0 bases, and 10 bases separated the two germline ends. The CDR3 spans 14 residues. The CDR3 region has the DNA TGTGCCAGCATTCGGACGGATAGCAATCAGCCCCAGCATTTT. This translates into CASIRTDSNQPQHF.

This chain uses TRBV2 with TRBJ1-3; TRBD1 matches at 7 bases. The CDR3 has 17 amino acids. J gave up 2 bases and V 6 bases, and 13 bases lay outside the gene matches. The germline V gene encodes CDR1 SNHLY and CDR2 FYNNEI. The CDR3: CASRGDGWRGPGNTIYF. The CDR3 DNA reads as TGTGCCAGCAGAGGGGATGGTTGGAGGGGGCCTGGAAACACCATATATTTT.

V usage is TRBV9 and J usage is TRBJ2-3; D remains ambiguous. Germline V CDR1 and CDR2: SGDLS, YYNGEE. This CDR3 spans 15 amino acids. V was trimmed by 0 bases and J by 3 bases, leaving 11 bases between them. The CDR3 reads CASSVGGLETDTQYF. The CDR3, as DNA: TGTGCCAGCAGCGTAGGTGGGCTAGAAACAGATACGCAGTATTTT.

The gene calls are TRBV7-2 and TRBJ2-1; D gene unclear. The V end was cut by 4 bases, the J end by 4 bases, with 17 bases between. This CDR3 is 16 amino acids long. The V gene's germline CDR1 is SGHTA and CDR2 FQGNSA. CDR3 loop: CASSSIALSGYNEQFF. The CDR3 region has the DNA TGTGCCAGCAGCTCAATAGCTCTAAGTGGGTACAATGAGCAGTTCTTC.

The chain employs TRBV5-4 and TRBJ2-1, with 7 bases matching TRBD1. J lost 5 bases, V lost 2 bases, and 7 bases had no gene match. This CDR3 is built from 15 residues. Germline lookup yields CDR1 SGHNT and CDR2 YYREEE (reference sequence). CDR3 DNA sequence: TGTGCCAGCAGCTTACCGGGACAGTATAACAATGAGCAGTTCTTC. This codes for CASSLPGQYNNEQFF.

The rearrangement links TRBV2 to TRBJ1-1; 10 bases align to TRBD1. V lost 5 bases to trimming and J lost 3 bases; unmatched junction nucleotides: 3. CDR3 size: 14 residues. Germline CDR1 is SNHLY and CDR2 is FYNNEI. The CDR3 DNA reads TGTGCCAGCAGTAGGGACAGGGGTTACACTGAAGCTTTCTTT. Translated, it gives CASSRDRGYTEAFF.

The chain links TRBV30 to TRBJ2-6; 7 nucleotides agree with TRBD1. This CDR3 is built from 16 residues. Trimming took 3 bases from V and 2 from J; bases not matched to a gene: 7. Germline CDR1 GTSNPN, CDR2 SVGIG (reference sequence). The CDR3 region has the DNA TGTGCCTGGAGCCCACAGGGGACCCCTGGGGCCAACGTCCTGACTTTC. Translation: CAWSPQGTPGANVLTF.

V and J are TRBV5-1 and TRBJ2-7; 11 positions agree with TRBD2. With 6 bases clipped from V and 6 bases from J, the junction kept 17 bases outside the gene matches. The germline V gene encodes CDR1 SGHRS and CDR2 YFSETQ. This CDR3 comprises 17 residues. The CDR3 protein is CASNTDTLAGGPSEQYF. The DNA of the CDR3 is TGCGCCAGCAACACAGATACCTTAGCGGGAGGGCCCAGCGAGCAGTACTTC.

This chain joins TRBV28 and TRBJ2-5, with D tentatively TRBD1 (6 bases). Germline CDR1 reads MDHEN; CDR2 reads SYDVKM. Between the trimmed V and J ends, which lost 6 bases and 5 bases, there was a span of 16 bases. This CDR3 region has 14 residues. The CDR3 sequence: CASRDLTGSETQYF. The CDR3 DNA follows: TGTGCCAGCAGGGACCTTACAGGGTCCGAGACCCAGTACTTC.

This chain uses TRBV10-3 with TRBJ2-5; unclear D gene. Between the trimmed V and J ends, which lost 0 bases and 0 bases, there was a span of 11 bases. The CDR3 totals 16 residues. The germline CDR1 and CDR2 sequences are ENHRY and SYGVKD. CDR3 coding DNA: TGTGCCATCAGTGAGTCGGTGGGCGAACACCAAGAGACCCAGTACTTC. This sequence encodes CAISESVGEHQETQYF.

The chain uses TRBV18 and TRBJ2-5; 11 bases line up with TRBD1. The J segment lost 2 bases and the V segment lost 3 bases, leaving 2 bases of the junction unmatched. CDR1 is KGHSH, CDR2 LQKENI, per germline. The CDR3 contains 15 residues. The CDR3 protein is CASSPGTGGQETQYF. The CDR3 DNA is TGTGCCAGCTCACCCGGGACAGGGGGGCAAGAGACCCAGTACTTC.

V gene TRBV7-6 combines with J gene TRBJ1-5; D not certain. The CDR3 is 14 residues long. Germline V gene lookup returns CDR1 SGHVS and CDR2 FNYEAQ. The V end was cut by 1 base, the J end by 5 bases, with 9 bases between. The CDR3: CASSLVGPDQPQHF. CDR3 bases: TGTGCCAGCAGCTTAGTGGGCCCGGATCAGCCCCAGCATTTT.

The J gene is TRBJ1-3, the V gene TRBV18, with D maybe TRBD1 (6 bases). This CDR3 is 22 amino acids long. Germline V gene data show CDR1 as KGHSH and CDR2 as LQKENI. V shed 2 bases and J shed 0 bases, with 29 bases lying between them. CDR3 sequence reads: CASSPILNGGQPPVGSGNTIYF. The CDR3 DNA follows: TGTGCCAGCTCACCAATCTTAAATGGCGGACAGCCCCCGGTTGGCTCTGGAAACACCATATATTTT. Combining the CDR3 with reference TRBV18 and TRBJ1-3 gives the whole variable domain NAGVMQNPRHLVRRRGQEARLRCSPMKGHSHVYWYRQLPEEGLKFMVYLQKENIIDESGMPKERFSAEFPKEGPSILRIQQVVRGDSAAYFCASSPILNGGQPPVGSGNTIYFGEGSWLTVV.